This T cell receptor (beta chain) is from a study of shared clonotypes between healthy human individuals (dated by TCRdb to about 2020). For the study in its entirety: Three men and two women, aged 18 to 49 years, made up the cohort. For each donor, CD4 naive and CD4 memory were each given three plates, CD8 naive was given two plates, and CD8 memory was given one plate. To estimate repertoire size and how much clonotypes are shared between individuals, the study performed deep sequencing of blood TCR repertoires from a few healthy adults. Libraries were prepared and TCR repertoires were sequenced by different laboratories using diverse techniques, in order to increase sequencing depth and limit assay-specific biases. Between about 0.9 and 8.9 billion PBMCs per donor were obtained by leukapheresis.

Trimming costs V 3 bases and J 0 bases, and their ends lie 15 bases apart. Per the germline V gene (reference sequence), WNHNN is the CDR1 and SYGVQD is the CDR2. The CDR3 starts with the cysteine, ends with the phenylalanine, and has 17 residues. The sequence is cut down to CDR3 DNA, 51 bases in frame from base 1. The donors were healthy, HIV-negative adults with no recently reported acute infections or vaccinations. All donors were Caucasian adults living in Nashville, Tennessee, USA. CD4+ T cells were enriched by magnetic negative selection; naive cells were then positively selected on CD45RA, and the negative fraction formed the memory subset. After blood collection by leukapheresis, PBMCs were isolated using Ficoll-Histopaque density gradient centrifugation and then cryopreserved in the vapor phase of liquid nitrogen. Purity and quantity of every magnetically sorted T cell population were checked by analytical flow cytometry. Genomic DNA was isolated from each sorted fraction and quantified by UV absorbance on a Nanodrop 2000c.

To note about this clone: Its recognized antigen is unknown. No quality values exist for individual bases; no much larger clone is one base distant.

Here is what the overall study found, with its caveats: The small number of donors limited the genetic and exposure-history diversity represented. When four donors were compared, the shared fraction of clonotypes was about 5.4% for naive CD4, around 4% for naive CD8, roughly 2.5% for memory CD4, and around 0.4% for memory CD8. Sampling was restricted to blood, and TCR repertoires in tissues likely differ from the TCR repertoires found in blood. Incomplete sequencing was indicated by rarefaction of sorted-subset datasets, despite the large sequencing depth. Pairwise subsampling indicated that sequencing depth was expected to affect the degree of clonotype sharing among donors. Larger estimated clonotype richness was generally found for naive subsets than for memory subsets. Higher generation probabilities were observed for clonotypes shared by all four sorted-subset donors than for non-shared clonotypes.

TCR CDR3 regions were amplified from genomic DNA by multiplex PCR using the deep immunoSEQ assay. Genomic DNA extracted from each cell subset was distributed evenly over all wells of several immunoSEQ 96-well plates, and each plate served as one replicate. Each replicate PCR for sorted subsets received 200 ng genomic DNA, equal to tens of thousands of T cell genomes. Purified libraries were quantified with a Qubit 3.0 fluorometer, sized on a Bioanalyzer 2100, and re-quantified with the KAPA Library Quantification kit. A separate single-read 150-cycle Illumina NextSeq 550 flow cell was used to sequence each immunoSEQ 96-well plate. The study's own analysis went as follows. Because the immunoSEQ output held only junctional sequences and lacked quality scores, the filtering could not match the filtering applied to full-length reads. Sequences were annotated with PyIR, a Python wrapper for IgBLAST v1.9, and V/J genes and CDR3 were assigned using IMGT germline references. Reads with weak V/J assignments (E-value above 1e-6), missing CDR3, stop codons, out-of-frame junctions, or ambiguous translated residues were removed. V3J clonotypes were defined as sequences sharing an identical inferred V gene, J gene, and CDR3 amino acid sequence. Percentage overlap between repertoires was calculated by dividing the number of shared unique clonotypes by the size of the smaller repertoire. Repertoire richness was assessed with RTK rarefaction, the Chao1 estimator, and Recon v2.1 estimates of unobserved clonotypes. Generation probabilities for all TCRbeta clonotypes obtained by the gDNA method from a handful of donors were computed using OLGA. Here the immuneACCESS table is served through TCRdb, limited to in-frame sequences with V and J called. Missing clones are a known gap in these copies; in checked studies unresolved V genes cover under half, and the rest lacks a known reason. V, J and clone size reflect that table, while D and trimming were determined from the DNA. This sample holds roughly 700,000 clones; around 72% were observed only once. Jointly, the top ten make up about 1.8% of the sample.

The receptor was derived from a woman in her 30s in good health. This sequence uses TRBV10-1 and TRBJ1-5; 5 matching bases give a weak D call of TRBD1. The specimen was memory CD4+ T cells sorted from blood. The cell subset or site label, read with the paper, signifies: CD45RA-negative fraction. The encoded CDR3 is CASSEVTGFPSNQPQHF. The nucleotide sequence is TGCGCCAGCAGTGAAGTAACAGGTTTCCCTAGCAATCAGCCCCAGCATTTT.